The rows below give T cell receptor beta chains drawn from one sample of a study of identical twins' blood T cells. MiXCR was run by TCRdb on the 5' RACE reads, yielding one entry per CDR3 protein. The table records a few hundred thousand distinct CDR3 sequences, over 25% of them present only once. Material for sequencing was PBMCs. The origin of the receptors is a woman between 18 and 50 years old in good health. CDR3s include the opening cysteine and the closing phenylalanine or tryptophan. The D gene is left open where the match is weak. Part of the rows lack a size; the others show once, few, many or a class for expanded clones.

V gene,CDR3 length,clone size,J gene,D gene,CDR3 DNA,CDR3 protein
TRBV10-3,15,many,TRBJ2-7,TRBD1,TGTGCCATCAGTGAGTCGGGACAGGCGACCTACGAGCAGTACTTC,CAISESGQATYEQYF
TRBV20-1,13,.,TRBJ1-4,.,TGCAGTGCTATAAGTTTAGTTGGCGAAAAACTGTTTTTT,CSAISLVGEKLFF
TRBV6-5,16,few,TRBJ1-2,.,TGTGCCAGCAGTTACTCGTTTCAGGGGAATAACTATGGCTACACCTTC,CASSYSFQGNNYGYTF
TRBV7-9,17,.,TRBJ1-1,TRBD1,TGTGCCAGCAGCTTATGGGGACAGGGCTCGATAAACACTGAAGCTTTCTTT,CASSLWGQGSINTEAFF
TRBV3-1,15,.,TRBJ2-2,.,TGTGCCAGCAGCCAAGTGGTCGAGGACACCGGGGAGCTGTTTTTT,CASSQVVEDTGELFF
TRBV2,10,.,TRBJ1-1,.,TGTGCCAGCAGTGACCTGGGAGCTTTCTTT,CASSDLGAFF
TRBV29-1,13,.,TRBJ2-2,.,TGCAGCGTTGTGTCAGGGATAGTCGGGGAGCTGTTTTTT,CSVVSGIVGELFF
TRBV20-1,13,.,TRBJ2-7,.,TGCAGTGCTATTCGAGCCCCATCTCGCGAGCAGTACTTC,CSAIRAPSREQYF
TRBV23-1,17,.,TRBJ2-5,TRBD1,TGCGCCAGCAGTCAATCGCCGCAGACAGGGCATCAAGAGACCCAGTACTTC,CASSQSPQTGHQETQYF
TRBV29-1,16,few,TRBJ2-2,TRBD2,TGCAGCGCCCGAATAGCGGGGGGGATGAGCACCGGGGAGCTGTTTTTT,CSARIAGGMSTGELFF
TRBV29-1,12,many,TRBJ1-1,.,TGCAGCTCGGAGGTTGGGGGTGCTGAAGCTTTCTTT,CSSEVGGAEAFF
TRBV7-2,13,.,TRBJ1-2,.,TGTGCCAGCAGCCCAGACATAAACTATGGCTACACCTTC,CASSPDINYGYTF
TRBV5-1,20,.,TRBJ1-5,TRBD1,TGCGCCAGCAGCTTGGGCCCTGGACAGGGGGCCTGGGGTAGCAATCAGCCCCAGCATTTT,CASSLGPGQGAWGSNQPQHF
TRBV6-1,13,few,TRBJ2-7,.,TGTGCCAGCAGTCCCGGACTCCGCAGGGAGCAGTACTTC,CASSPGLRREQYF
TRBV20-1,15,few,TRBJ2-7,.,TGCAGTGCTAGAGATCCTTCGGCTGGGACCTACGAGCAGTACTTC,CSARDPSAGTYEQYF
TRBV5-1,15,.,TRBJ1-2,.,TGCGCCAGCAGCTTGACAGGGAAGGAATCAGAGGGCTACACCTTC,CASSLTGKESEGYTF
TRBV18,14,.,TRBJ2-1,TRBD2,TGTGCCAGCTCACCATCTAGCGGGATCAATGAGCAGTTCTTC,CASSPSSGINEQFF
TRBV5-1,15,.,TRBJ1-1,.,TGCGCCAGCAGCGCGACCGGACAGCGAGGAACTGAAGCTTTCTTT,CASSATGQRGTEAFF
TRBV30,14,.,TRBJ2-2,.,TGTGCCTGGAGTCGGGGACTCAACACCGGGGAGCTGTTTTTT,CAWSRGLNTGELFF
TRBV4-3,14,.,TRBJ1-2,.,TGCGCCAGCAGCCAGGCGACGGACAACTATGGCTACACCTTC,CASSQATDNYGYTF
TRBV12-3/TRBV12-4,16,.,TRBJ1-6,TRBD1,TGTGCCAGCAGTCCACAGGGGGCTTTAGGAAATTCACCCCTCCACTTT,CASSPQGALGNSPLHF
TRBV12-3/TRBV12-4,15,.,TRBJ2-3,TRBD1,TGTGCCAGCAGCGGGGACAGAGTTAGCACAGATACGCAGTATTTT,CASSGDRVSTDTQYF
TRBV29-1,13,few,TRBJ1-1,.,TGCAGCGTTGTAGGACAACTGAACACTGAAGCTTTCTTT,CSVVGQLNTEAFF
TRBV15,13,once,TRBJ1-2,.,TGTGCCACCAGCAGATCCTATTCGGATACCTACACCTTC,CATSRSYSDTYTF
TRBV5-1,16,.,TRBJ2-3,TRBD2,TGCGCCAGCAGCCCGCGGCGCGGGAGTTTAGCAGATACGCAGTATTTT,CASSPRRGSLADTQYF
TRBV10-3,11,.,TRBJ2-1,.,TGTGCCATCAGTGAGGCGCATGAGCAGTTCTTC,CAISEAHEQFF
TRBV19,13,.,TRBJ1-1,.,TGTGCCAGTAGTATACAGGCGAACACTGAAGCTTTCTTT,CASSIQANTEAFF
TRBV5-1,15,.,TRBJ2-1,TRBD1,TGCGCCAGCAGCATTGTGACAGGGGGCCAGGTTGAGCAGTTCTTC,CASSIVTGGQVEQFF
TRBV2,12,.,TRBJ2-1,TRBD2,TGTGCCAGCAGTAGTAGCGGGTATGAGCAGTTCTTC,CASSSSGYEQFF
TRBV18,16,few,TRBJ1-3,.,TGTGCCAGCTCACTCACATCGGGGCTGTCGGAGAACACCATATATTTT,CASSLTSGLSENTIYF
TRBV6-6,16,few,TRBJ1-1,TRBD1,TGTGCCAGCAGCCGCCGGGACAGGGAAGTTCCTCCGAAAGCTTTCTTT,CASSRRDREVPPKAFF
TRBV27,17,few,TRBJ1-5,TRBD1,TGTGCCAGCAGGAAAATGGGGACAGCGTATAGCAATCAGCCCCAGCATTTT,CASRKMGTAYSNQPQHF
TRBV20-1,15,many,TRBJ1-1,.,TGCAGTGCTAGTACTGGGATGGGGGGCATGGCTGAAGCTTTCTTT,CSASTGMGGMAEAFF
TRBV29-1,15,.,TRBJ1-1,.,TGCAGCGTTGCCAGGGGTGCAGGGGTGGGAACTGAAGCTTTCTTT,CSVARGAGVGTEAFF
TRBV29-1,14,.,TRBJ1-1,TRBD1,TGCAGCGTTGTCGGGACAGGGGTGGAAACTGAAGCTTTCTTT,CSVVGTGVETEAFF
TRBV9,15,.,TRBJ2-1,TRBD2,TGTGCCAGCAGCACGAGCGGGACCTCCTACAATGAGCAGTTCTTC,CASSTSGTSYNEQFF
TRBV9,12,.,TRBJ2-7,.,TGTGCCAGCAGCCAAGGGGGGGCCGAGCAGTACTTC,CASSQGGAEQYF
TRBV5-1,16,few,TRBJ2-2,.,TGCGCCAGCAGCTTGGCTAGGACATCGAACACCGGGGAGCTGTTTTTT,CASSLARTSNTGELFF
TRBV29-1,16,.,TRBJ2-1,.,TGCAGCGTTGAAGTCGCGTTATATAATGCCCCCGATGAGCAGTTCTTC,CSVEVALYNAPDEQFF
TRBV5-1,13,few,TRBJ2-1,TRBD1,TGCGCCAGCAGTCGAGAGACAGGGTATGAGCAGTTCTTC,CASSRETGYEQFF
TRBV3-1,14,.,TRBJ1-1,.,TGTGCCAGCAGCCAAGAGTTAACGAACACTGAAGCTTTCTTT,CASSQELTNTEAFF
TRBV3-1,15,few,TRBJ1-2,.,TGTGCCAGCAGCCATCAAGGAAGACCGAGCTATGGCTACACCTTC,CASSHQGRPSYGYTF
TRBV3-1,13,few,TRBJ1-1,.,TGTGCCAGCAGCCAAGGGACTAACACTGAAGCTTTCTTT,CASSQGTNTEAFF